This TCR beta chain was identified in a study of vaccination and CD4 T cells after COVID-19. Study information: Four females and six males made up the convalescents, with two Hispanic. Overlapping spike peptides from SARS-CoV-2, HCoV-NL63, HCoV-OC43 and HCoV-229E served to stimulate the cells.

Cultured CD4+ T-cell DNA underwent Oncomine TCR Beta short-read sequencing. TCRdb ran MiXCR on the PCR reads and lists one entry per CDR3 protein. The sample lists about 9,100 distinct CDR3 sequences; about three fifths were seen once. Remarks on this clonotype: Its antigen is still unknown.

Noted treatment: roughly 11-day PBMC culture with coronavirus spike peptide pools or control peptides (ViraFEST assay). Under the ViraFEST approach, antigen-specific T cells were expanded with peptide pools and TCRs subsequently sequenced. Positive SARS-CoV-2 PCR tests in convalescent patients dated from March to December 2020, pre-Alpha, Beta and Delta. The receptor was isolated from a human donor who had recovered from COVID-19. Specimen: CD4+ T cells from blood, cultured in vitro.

CDR3 sequence: CASSYGVSGETQYF. The CDR3 coding sequence is TGTGCCAGCAGTTACGGGGTCTCAGGAGAGACCCAGTACTTC. V is TRBV6-5 and J is TRBJ2-5; D ambiguous. This CDR3 contains 14 residues. V was pared by 2 bases and J by 4 bases, with 11 bases between. CDR1 and CDR2 (germline): MNHEY, SVGAGI.